Listed below are T cell receptor beta chains from one sample, sequenced in a study of cytomegalovirus exposure and HLA in healthy donors. The method was immunoSEQ multiplex PCR; TCRdb's version includes in-frame clones alone and lacks a portion of them. This repertoire shows under 35,000 clones, roughly 44% found once; its top ten account for just under 2%. Sequencing input: PBMCs. The receptor set was obtained from a woman in her fifties or sixties in good health and CMV-seronegative. The CDR3 runs from the conserved cysteine through the conserved F or W. D genes are given only for firm matches. The listing skips clone size in some rows; elsewhere it reads once, few, many or a size class.

clone_size: NA; d_call: TRBD2; j_call: TRBJ2-3; cdr3_length: 14; v_call: TRBV2; cdr3_nt: TGTGCAAGCAGGACTAGCGGGGTCACAGATACGCAGTATTTT; cdr3_aa: CASRTSGVTDTQYF
clone_size: once; d_call: NA; j_call: TRBJ1-5; cdr3_length: 14; v_call: TRBV18; cdr3_nt: TGTGCCAGCTCACCGGACAGAGGGTATCAGCCCCAGCATTTT; cdr3_aa: CASSPDRGYQPQHF
clone_size: NA; d_call: TRBD1; j_call: TRBJ2-3; cdr3_length: 13; v_call: TRBV5-1; cdr3_nt: TGCGCCAGCAGCTTGGAAGGGGGCGGCACGCAGTATTTT; cdr3_aa: CASSLEGGGTQYF
clone_size: NA; d_call: NA; j_call: TRBJ1-5; cdr3_length: 16; v_call: TRBV7-9; cdr3_nt: TGTGCCAGCAGCTTAGATGGCCCCAGGGGCAATCAGCCCCAGCATTTT; cdr3_aa: CASSLDGPRGNQPQHF
clone_size: NA; d_call: NA; j_call: TRBJ2-3; cdr3_length: 15; v_call: TRBV5-1; cdr3_nt: TGCGCCAGCGGCCCGACAGTGACACCCACAGATACGCAGTATTTT; cdr3_aa: CASGPTVTPTDTQYF
clone_size: NA; d_call: NA; j_call: TRBJ1-5; cdr3_length: 15; v_call: TRBV1; cdr3_nt: TGCACCAGCAGCCTTGCACAGGATCTGGTGGGGCCCCAGCATTTT; cdr3_aa: CTSSLAQDLVGPQHF
clone_size: few; d_call: NA; j_call: TRBJ2-7; cdr3_length: 17; v_call: TRBV2; cdr3_nt: TGTGCCAGCAGTGAAGGTTCTAGCGAGGTCCGGGCCTACGAGCAGTACTTC; cdr3_aa: CASSEGSSEVRAYEQYF
clone_size: NA; d_call: NA; j_call: TRBJ2-2; cdr3_length: 11; v_call: TRBV11-2; cdr3_nt: TGTGCCAGCAGCTTCTACGGGGAGCTGTTTTTT; cdr3_aa: CASSFYGELFF
clone_size: NA; d_call: NA; j_call: TRBJ2-3; cdr3_length: 14; v_call: TRBV7-2; cdr3_nt: TGTGCCAGCAGCTCGTCGTTAGTAGCGGATACGCAGTATTTT; cdr3_aa: CASSSSLVADTQYF
clone_size: NA; d_call: NA; j_call: TRBJ1-4; cdr3_length: 14; v_call: TRBV29-1; cdr3_nt: TGCAGCGTGCACAGGGCTACAGCTAATGAAAAACTGTTTTTT; cdr3_aa: CSVHRATANEKLFF